The 32 T cell receptor beta chains presented below share a single source sample, sequenced in a study of type 1 regulatory T cells. In TCRdb, the reads were re-called with MiXCR into one record per CDR3 protein. The sample shows 80,000 to 100,000 distinct CDR3 sequences, 25% to 40% of them seen only once. The sample comprised CD4+ T cells, either the whole sample or a sorted fraction (not recorded which). The receptors derive from a human donor in good health.

The rearrangement links TRBV29-1 to TRBJ2-1; possible D gene TRBD1, 6 bases. The CDR3 contains 13 residues. Trimming shortened V by 2 bases and J by 4 bases, and 9 bases separated the two germline ends. Germline CDR1 reads SQVTM; CDR2 reads ANQGSEA. DNA of the CDR3: TGCAGCGTTGAAAGCAGGGGTTACAATGAGCAGTTCTTC. This gives the protein CSVESRGYNEQFF.

This clonotype was seen more than once but under ten times. The chain is built from TRBV20-1 and TRBJ2-7; weak D call: TRBD1 (5 bases). The CDR3 is made up of 13 amino acids. The ends were cut back, 4 bases at V and 9 bases at J, with 19 bases in the middle. Germline CDR1 is DFQATT and CDR2 is SNEGSKA (reference sequence). This CDR3 reads CSAKPIGDLGQYF. The CDR3 DNA reads TGCAGTGCTAAGCCTATAGGGGATCTAGGGCAGTACTTC.

This clonotype turned up a few times. The rearrangement joins TRBV7-8 to TRBJ2-3; no reliable D call. The CDR3 is 14 residues long. Germline values: CDR1 SGHVS, CDR2 FQNEAQ. The ends were cut back, 7 bases at V and 3 bases at J, with 14 bases in the middle. The CDR3 protein is CASKISLGTDTQYF. Written as DNA, the CDR3 is TGTGCCAGCAAGATTAGCCTTGGTACAGATACGCAGTATTTT. The whole variable domain, filled in from reference TRBV7-8 and TRBJ2-3, reads GAGVSQSPRYKVAKRGQDVALRCDPISGHVSLFWYQQALGQGPEFLTYFQNEAQLDKSGLPSDRFFAERPEGSVSTLKIQRTQQEDSAVYLCASKISLGTDTQYFGPGTRLTVL.

The chain combines TRBV7-2 with TRBJ1-6; D is unresolved. CDR3 length: 14 amino acids. Looked up from germline, CDR1 is SGHTA and CDR2 is FQGNSA. With 3 bases removed from V and 4 bases from J, the gap between germline ends came to 7 bases. The CDR3 reads CASSFGVYNSPLHF. CDR3 DNA: TGTGCCAGCAGCTTCGGGGTTTATAATTCACCCCTCCACTTT.

V usage is TRBV3-1 and J usage is TRBJ2-5, with D hard to call. V was shortened by 3 bases and J by 1 base, with 9 bases between the two germline ends. This CDR3 has 14 amino acids. The germline V gene encodes CDR1 LGHDT and CDR2 YNNKEL (reference sequence). This chain's CDR3 is CASSQVTAQETQYF. The CDR3 bases are TGTGCCAGCAGCCAGGTTACTGCCCAAGAGACCCAGTACTTC.

The chain has TRBV3-1 and TRBJ2-1; 13 bases agree with TRBD2. The length of the CDR3 is 16 residues. From germline, CDR1 is LGHDT and CDR2 YNNKEL (reference sequence). Losses at the gene ends were 5 bases for V and 9 bases for J; bases not matched to a gene: 10. In DNA form, the CDR3 reads TGTGCCAGCAGCTACTTTACTAGCGGGAGGGCCTCTGAGCAGTTCTTC. This encodes CASSYFTSGRASEQFF.

The J gene is TRBJ2-4, the V gene TRBV7-2; D is unresolved. With 5 bases removed from V and 7 bases from J, the gap between germline ends came to 12 bases. There are 13 residues in the CDR3. The V gene's germline CDR1 is SGHTA and CDR2 FQGNSA. The CDR3 loop is CASSPSVENIQYF. The CDR3 DNA follows: TGTGCCAGCAGCCCCAGTGTTGAGAACATTCAGTACTTC. Full variable domain (remainder filled in from reference TRBV7-2 and TRBJ2-4): GAGVSQSPSNKVTEKGKDVELRCDPISGHTALYWYRQSLGQGLEFLIYFQGNSAPDKSGLPSDRFSAERTGGSVSTLTIQRTQQEDSAVYLCASSPSVENIQYFGAGTRLSVL.

J is TRBJ1-5 and V is TRBV2; 8 bases line up with TRBD1. The CDR3 extends over 15 amino acids. V lost 4 bases, J lost 1 base, and 3 bases stayed unmatched. Germline assignment: CDR1 SNHLY and CDR2 FYNNEI. The CDR3 region has the DNA TGTGCCAGCAGTGCGGACAGGGCGAGCAATCAGCCCCAGCATTTT. It translates to CASSADRASNQPQHF.

This clonotype occurred a few times. This chain uses TRBV27 with TRBJ2-5; D is undetermined. V was pared by 3 bases and J by 1 base, with 12 bases between. The CDR3 extends over 15 amino acids. Germline V gives CDR1 MNHEY, CDR2 SMNVEV (reference sequence). CDR3 sequence reads: CASSFAAGPQETQYF. The CDR3 DNA is TGTGCCAGCAGTTTTGCGGCAGGACCCCAAGAGACCCAGTACTTC.

The V call is TRBV3-1, the J call TRBJ1-4; possible D gene TRBD1, 5 bases. Looked up from germline, CDR1 is LGHDT and CDR2 is YNNKEL (reference sequence). The CDR3 covers 13 residues. V was shortened by 6 bases and J by 3 bases, with 8 bases between the two germline ends. CDR3 in DNA: TGTGCCAGCAGGGACACTTCTAATGAAAAACTGTTTTTT. It yields the protein CASRDTSNEKLFF.

V is TRBV5-1 and J is TRBJ2-3; TRBD2 aligns across 8 bases. J gave up 2 bases and V 4 bases, and 3 bases lay outside the gene matches. Germline V gene data show CDR1 as SGHRS and CDR2 as YFSETQ. The CDR3 covers 14 residues. The CDR3: CASSELADTDTQYF. In nucleotides, the CDR3 is TGCGCCAGCAGCGAACTAGCGGACACAGATACGCAGTATTTT.

The chain recombines TRBV14 with TRBJ1-6; no firm D call. This CDR3 is built from 14 residues. Trimming shortened V by 1 base and J by 4 bases, and 5 bases separated the two germline ends. Germline CDR1 and CDR2: SGHDN and FVKESK. CDR3 bases: TGTGCCAGCAGCCAAGTCGGGTATAATTCACCCCTCCACTTT. Translating it yields CASSQVGYNSPLHF.

The chain has TRBV12-3 or TRBV12-4 and TRBJ1-2; 8 nucleotides align to TRBD1. This CDR3 spans 15 amino acids. The ends lost 4 bases at V and 3 bases at J; junction bases unmatched: 7. The CDR3 spells CASSWNQGAYYGYTF. The DNA for the CDR3 is TGTGCCAGCAGTTGGAACCAGGGGGCATACTATGGCTACACCTTC.

This clonotype was seen only a few times. The chain combines TRBV14 with TRBJ2-7; TRBD2 agrees at 12 bases. The CDR3 loop spans 15 amino acids. V lost 4 bases to trimming and J lost 6 bases; unmatched junction nucleotides: 7. CDR1 SGHDN and CDR2 FVKESK come from the germline V gene. In DNA, the CDR3 is TGTGCCAGCAGCCGCGGGACTAGCGGGTACGGCGAGCAGTACTTC. It specifies CASSRGTSGYGEQYF. Looking up the rest from reference TRBV14 and TRBJ2-7 gives the full variable domain: EAGVTQFPSHSVIEKGQTVTLRCDPISGHDNLYWYRRVMGKEIKFLLHFVKESKQDESGMPNNRFLAERTGGTYSTLKVQPAELEDSGVYFCASSRGTSGYGEQYFGPGTRLTVT.

CDR3: CASSRPSGDPYEQYF. The CDR3 region has the DNA TGTGCCAGCAGTCGGCCTAGCGGGGATCCCTACGAGCAGTACTTC. The rearrangement joins TRBV13 to TRBJ2-7; 9 nucleotides line up with TRBD2. V shed 6 bases and J 2 bases; nucleotides not matched to a gene: 8. CDR3 length: 15 residues. Germline V gene data show CDR1 as PRHDT and CDR2 as FYEKMQ (reference sequence).

V usage is TRBV20-1 and J usage is TRBJ2-5; D not certain. This CDR3 region has 14 residues. Germline loops: CDR1 DFQATT, CDR2 SNEGSKA (reference sequence). V shed 6 bases and J shed 5 bases, with 19 bases lying between them. CDR3 sequence reads: CSATGPGRSETQYF. As DNA, the CDR3 is TGCAGTGCCACCGGGCCTGGGCGTTCCGAGACCCAGTACTTC.

V and J are TRBV5-1 and TRBJ2-5, with D perhaps given as TRBD1 or TRBD2 (5 bases each). V was clipped by 4 bases and J by 5 bases, with 18 bases between them. Germline V gene data show CDR1 as SGHRS and CDR2 as YFSETQ. This CDR3 region has 15 residues. The CDR3 sequence: CASSPPGRASETQYF. The DNA for the CDR3 is TGCGCCAGCAGCCCCCCGGGACGGGCCTCCGAGACCCAGTACTTC.

This clonotype was seen a handful of times. One end of the junction is discordant with germline, which a read error may explain. This sequence joins TRBV5-1 and TRBJ2-7; D perhaps matches TRBD1 (6 bases). Per the germline V gene, CDR1 is SGHRS and CDR2 is YFSETQ. The CDR3 length is 16 residues. Here the CDR3 DNA reads TGCGCCAGCAGGTTGGGAGCTCAGGGGACCGTCTACGAGCAGTACTTC. Translating it yields CASRLGAQGTVYEQYF. The full variable domain, with the rest looked up from reference TRBV5-1 and TRBJ2-7, is KAGVTQTPRYLIKTRGQQVTLSCSPISGHRSVSWYQQTPGQGLQFLFEYFSETQRNKGNFPGRFSGRQFSNSRSEMNVSTLELGDSALYLCASRLGAQGTVYEQYFGPGTRLTVT.

The rearrangement uses TRBV5-1 and TRBJ1-1; D uncertain. The CDR3 contains 15 residues. V was trimmed by 1 base and J by 0 bases, leaving 10 bases between them. CDR1 SGHRS and CDR2 YFSETQ come from the germline V gene. The CDR3 spells CASSLRRELNTEAFF. In DNA, the CDR3 is TGCGCCAGCAGCTTGAGGAGGGAGCTGAACACTGAAGCTTTCTTT.

This clonotype has a handful of counts. This rearrangement joins TRBV9 to TRBJ2-7; 7 positions match TRBD1. This CDR3 is 14 amino acids long. Germline V CDR1 and CDR2: SGDLS, YYNGEE. V lost 4 bases, J lost 2 bases, and 6 bases stayed unmatched. This chain's CDR3 is CASSTQTGPYEQYF. As DNA, the CDR3 is TGTGCCAGCAGCACCCAGACAGGGCCCTACGAGCAGTACTTC. Supplemented by reference TRBV9 and TRBJ2-7, the full variable domain reads DSGVTQTPKHLITATGQRVTLRCSPRSGDLSVYWYQQSLDQGLQFLIQYYNGEERAKGNILERFSAQQFPDLHSELNLSSLELGDSALYFCASSTQTGPYEQYFGPGTRLTVT.

As for this clonotype: Its ends do not fully match the called genes, so a read error is possible. The chain has TRBV27 and TRBJ1-1; D is possibly TRBD1 (6 bases). Germline V gene lookup returns CDR1 MNHEY and CDR2 SMNVEV (reference sequence). The CDR3 length is 15 residues. CDR3 protein: CVSSSLRQEHTEAFF. DNA for the CDR3: TGTGTCAGCAGTTCTCTCCGACAGGAGCACACTGAAGCTTTCTTT.

The CDR3, as DNA: TGTGCCACCAGCAGAGATGACGGGGGAAACAAAAACATTCAGTACTTC. Translated: CATSRDDGGNKNIQYF. The chain has TRBV15 and TRBJ2-4; tentatively, D is TRBD2 (6 bases). Between the trimmed V and J ends, which lost 0 bases and 3 bases, there was a span of 12 bases. The CDR3 covers 16 residues. Per germline, CDR1 LNHNV and CDR2 YYDKDF (reference sequence).

The chain carries TRBV19 and TRBJ2-2; 12 bases map to TRBD2. Losses at the gene ends were 6 bases for V and 5 bases for J; bases not matched to a gene: 10. This CDR3 spans 17 amino acids. Germline assignment: CDR1 LNHDA and CDR2 SQIVND (reference sequence). The CDR3 nucleotides read TGTGCCAGTAGACCTACCGGGACTAGCGGGTGGACCGGGGAGCTGTTTTTT. Amino acid sequence: CASRPTGTSGWTGELFF.

The chain is built from TRBV20-1 and TRBJ2-5; 8 nucleotides line up with TRBD2. The V gene's germline CDR1 is DFQATT and CDR2 SNEGSKA (reference sequence). The CDR3 extends over 16 amino acids. Trimming at V came to 3 bases and at J to 2 bases, leaving 11 bases not matched to a gene. The CDR3 loop reads CSASPPLAGLQETQYF. As DNA, the CDR3 is TGCAGTGCTAGTCCCCCTTTAGCGGGACTGCAAGAGACCCAGTACTTC.

In this sample, this clonotype turned up a few times. The CDR3 here is CAEGRDRGFGEQYF. The CDR3 coding sequence is TGTGCCGAGGGTCGGGACAGGGGTTTCGGCGAGCAGTACTTC. This chain uses TRBV7-9 with TRBJ2-7; 10 bases fit TRBD1. With 11 bases clipped from V and 6 bases from J, the junction kept 13 bases outside the gene matches. The CDR3 has 14 residues. Germline CDR1 SEHNR, CDR2 FQNEAQ (reference sequence).

This chain connects TRBV20-1 to TRBJ2-1; D might be TRBD1 (5 bases). The CDR3 has 15 amino acids. The V gene's germline CDR1 is DFQATT and CDR2 SNEGSKA (reference sequence). V lost 6 bases to trimming and J lost 0 bases, with 15 bases between them. The DNA for the CDR3 is TGCAGTGCCGAAGGGGCCTTGGGCTCCTACAATGAGCAGTTCTTC. It specifies CSAEGALGSYNEQFF.

This clonotype came up a few times. The chain links TRBV5-1 to TRBJ1-2; maybe TRBD1 (5 bases). The germline V and J ends were trimmed by 3 bases and 2 bases, with 20 bases remaining between them. This CDR3 region has 17 residues. Germline loops: CDR1 SGHRS, CDR2 YFSETQ. This chain's CDR3 is CASSWTTRQTLNYGYTF. CDR3 sequence (DNA): TGCGCCAGCAGCTGGACAACCCGACAGACACTGAACTATGGCTACACCTTC. Based on the CDR3 plus reference TRBV5-1 and TRBJ1-2, the full variable domain is KAGVTQTPRYLIKTRGQQVTLSCSPISGHRSVSWYQQTPGQGLQFLFEYFSETQRNKGNFPGRFSGRQFSNSRSEMNVSTLELGDSALYLCASSWTTRQTLNYGYTFGSGTRLTVV.

The sample holds a few counts of this clonotype. The rearrangement joins TRBV6-1 to TRBJ1-5; the D is unclear. The V end was cut by 7 bases, the J end by 6 bases, with 10 bases between. CDR1 and CDR2 from the germline V gene are MNHNS and SASEGT. This CDR3 region has 12 residues. The DNA for the CDR3 is TGTGCCAGCACCGGGGTCGGTCAGCCCCAGCATTTT. Its translation: CASTGVGQPQHF.

This sequence joins TRBV6-2 or TRBV6-3 and TRBJ2-7; 10 bases map to TRBD2. J lost 5 bases, V lost 2 bases, and 6 bases had no gene match. The CDR3 is 15 residues long. Germline loops: CDR1 MNHEY, CDR2 SVGEGT. Here the CDR3 reads CASSYQREGLDEQYF. CDR3 DNA: TGTGCCAGCAGTTACCAGCGGGAGGGCCTGGACGAGCAGTACTTC.

The gene calls are TRBV20-1 and TRBJ2-7; a weak D match, TRBD1 (5 bases). Trimming removed 8 bases from V and 3 bases from J, with 20 bases in between. Per the germline V gene, CDR1 is DFQATT and CDR2 is SNEGSKA (reference sequence). The CDR3 sequence is 14 residues long. In nucleotides, the CDR3 is TGCAGTCCCAGGGATGCAGGGTCCTTCTACGAGCAGTACTTC. It encodes CSPRDAGSFYEQYF.

The rearrangement links TRBV7-2 to TRBJ1-4; D remains unclear. Germline CDR1 is SGHTA and CDR2 is FQGNSA. Trimming left V 1 base short and J 10 bases short, with 10 bases between. The CDR3 loop spans 13 amino acids. DNA of the CDR3: TGTGCCAGCAGCTTAGGCCAGAATAGAAAACTGTTTTTT. It specifies CASSLGQNRKLFF.

The chain links TRBV3-1 to TRBJ2-2, with 11 bases lining up with TRBD2. The CDR3 has 18 amino acids. Germline assignment: CDR1 LGHDT and CDR2 YNNKEL (reference sequence). V gave up 3 bases and J gave up 13 bases; unmatched junction bases: 19. The DNA of the CDR3 is TGTGCCAGCAGCCATCTAGGTACGACTAGCGGGATTTACCGTGGGCTGTTTTTT. It translates to CASSHLGTTSGIYRGLFF.